This TCR beta chain was retrieved from a study of blood T cells in healthy people across ages. The germline CDR1 and CDR2 sequences are LGHDT and YNNKEL (reference sequence). After removal of 1 base from V and 5 bases from J, the junction contained 6 bases not matched to a gene. CDR3 size: 15 residues. General study findings and limits: Aged donors had fewer naive CD4+ cells and lower diversity than long-lived donors. PBMC samples, being unsorted, prevented any conclusive comparison of naive and antigen-experienced cells. Diversity figures derived from one million T cells were judged to underestimate the true value.

On this clonotype itself: Its target is unknown.

It was with a sample-barcoded 5' primer and a J-beta primer mix that a second PCR of roughly 7 to 11 cycles was run. TCRdb re-analysed the 5' RACE reads in MiXCR, keeping a single row per CDR3 protein. This sample has about 830,000 distinct CDR3 sequences, with roughly 60% found just once. Those donating, healthy Caucasian individuals from Russia, were aged about 6 to 100. The sample consisted of blood. The source of this sequence is a man aged 25 to 40 in good health. This chain uses TRBV3-1 with TRBJ2-5, with TRBD1 identical over 8 bases. CDR3 in DNA: TGTGCCAGCAGCCAAGCTGGGCAGGGGGCGGAGACCCAGTACTTC. This translates into CASSQAGQGAETQYF.